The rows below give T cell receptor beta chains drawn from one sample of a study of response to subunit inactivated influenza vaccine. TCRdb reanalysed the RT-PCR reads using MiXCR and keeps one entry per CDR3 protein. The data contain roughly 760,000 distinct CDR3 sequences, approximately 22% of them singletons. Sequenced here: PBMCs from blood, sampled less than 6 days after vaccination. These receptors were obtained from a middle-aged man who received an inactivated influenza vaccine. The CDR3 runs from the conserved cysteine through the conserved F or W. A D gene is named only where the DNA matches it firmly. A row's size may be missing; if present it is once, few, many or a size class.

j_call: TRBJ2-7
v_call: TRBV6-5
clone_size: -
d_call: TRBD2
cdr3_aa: CASSYSSFGAGDTHEQYF
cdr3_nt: TGTGCCAGCAGTTACTCTTCTTTTGGTGCGGGAGACACCCACGAGCAGTACTTC

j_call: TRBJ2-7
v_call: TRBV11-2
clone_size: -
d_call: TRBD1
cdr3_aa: CASSLKGLGQGFREQYF
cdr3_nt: TGTGCCAGCAGCTTAAAAGGACTGGGACAGGGGTTTCGTGAGCAGTACTTC

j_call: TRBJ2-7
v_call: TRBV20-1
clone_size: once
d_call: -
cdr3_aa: CSAPGEGLHEQYF
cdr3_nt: TGCAGTGCCCCCGGAGAGGGTTTACACGAGCAGTACTTC

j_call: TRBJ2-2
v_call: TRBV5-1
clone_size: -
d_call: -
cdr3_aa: CASSSRLTEAGELFF
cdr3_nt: TGCGCCAGCAGCTCCCGACTAACCGAGGCCGGGGAGCTGTTTTTT

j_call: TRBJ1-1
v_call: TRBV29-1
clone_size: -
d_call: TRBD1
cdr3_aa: CSVSRDRALKGSEAFF
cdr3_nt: TGCAGCGTAAGCCGGGACAGGGCCTTGAAGGGGAGTGAAGCTTTCTTT

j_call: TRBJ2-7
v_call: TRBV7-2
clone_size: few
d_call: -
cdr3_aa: CASSSRTVSYEQYF
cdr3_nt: TGTGCCAGCAGCTCGAGGACTGTCTCCTACGAGCAGTACTTC

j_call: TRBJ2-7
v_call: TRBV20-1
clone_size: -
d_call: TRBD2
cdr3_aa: CSAISGRSGVYEQYF
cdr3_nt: TGCAGTGCTATTAGCGGGAGGTCTGGGGTTTACGAGCAGTACTTC

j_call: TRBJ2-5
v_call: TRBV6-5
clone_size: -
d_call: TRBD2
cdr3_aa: CASSYSGGSVETQYF
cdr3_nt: TGTGCCAGCAGTTACTCTGGCGGGAGTGTTGAGACCCAGTACTTC

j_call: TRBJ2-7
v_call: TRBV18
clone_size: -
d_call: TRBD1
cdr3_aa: CASSPPVGQGADEQYF
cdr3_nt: TGTGCCAGCTCACCACCGGTGGGACAGGGGGCGGACGAGCAGTACTTC

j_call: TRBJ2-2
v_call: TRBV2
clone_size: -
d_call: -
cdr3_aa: CASSDNTPNTGELFF
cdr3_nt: TGTGCCAGCAGTGATAACACACCGAACACCGGGGAGCTGTTTTTT

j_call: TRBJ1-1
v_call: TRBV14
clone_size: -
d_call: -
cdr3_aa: CASSIWNTEAFF
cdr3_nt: TGTGCCAGCAGCATTTGGAACACTGAAGCTTTCTTT

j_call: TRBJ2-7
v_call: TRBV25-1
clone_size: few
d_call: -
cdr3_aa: CASSVRPRGLTYEQYF
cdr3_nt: TGTGCCAGCAGTGTCAGACCACGGGGTCTGACCTACGAGCAGTACTTC

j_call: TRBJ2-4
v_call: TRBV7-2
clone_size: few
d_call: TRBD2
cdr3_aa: CATAVAGVLYF
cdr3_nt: TGTGCCACCGCCGTAGCGGGAGTGTTATACTTC

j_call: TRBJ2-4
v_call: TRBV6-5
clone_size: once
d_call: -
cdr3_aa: CASSSASHGSKNIQYF
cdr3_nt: TGTGCCAGCAGTTCAGCTTCACACGGATCCAAAAACATTCAGTACTTC

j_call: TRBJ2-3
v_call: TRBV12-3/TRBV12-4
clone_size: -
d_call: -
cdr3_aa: CASSSSWDTQYF
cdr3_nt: TGTGCCAGCAGTTCCTCATGGGATACGCAGTATTTT

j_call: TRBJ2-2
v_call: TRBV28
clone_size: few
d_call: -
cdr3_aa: CASRPTGPNTGELFF
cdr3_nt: TGTGCCAGCAGGCCCACAGGCCCTAACACCGGGGAGCTGTTTTTT

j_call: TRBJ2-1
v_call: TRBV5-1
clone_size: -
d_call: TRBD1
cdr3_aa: CASSVQGPGNEQFF
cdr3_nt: TGCGCCAGCAGTGTACAGGGGCCGGGGAATGAGCAGTTCTTC

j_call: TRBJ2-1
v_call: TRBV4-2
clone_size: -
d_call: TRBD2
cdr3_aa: CASSLGTSSLYNEQFF
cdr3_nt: TGTGCCAGCAGCCTAGGGACTAGCAGTCTCTACAATGAGCAGTTCTTC

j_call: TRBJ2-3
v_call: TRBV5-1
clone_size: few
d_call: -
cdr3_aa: CASSFTQITDTQYF
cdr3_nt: TGCGCCAGCAGCTTCACACAAATCACAGATACGCAGTATTTT

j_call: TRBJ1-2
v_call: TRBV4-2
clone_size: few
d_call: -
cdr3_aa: CASRDEPGSYGYTF
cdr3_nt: TGTGCCAGCAGGGACGAGCCCGGGAGCTATGGCTACACCTTC

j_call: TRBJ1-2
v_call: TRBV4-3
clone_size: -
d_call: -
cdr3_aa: CASSQGAGIGYTF
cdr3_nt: TGCGCCAGCAGCCAAGGGGCAGGGATTGGCTACACCTTC

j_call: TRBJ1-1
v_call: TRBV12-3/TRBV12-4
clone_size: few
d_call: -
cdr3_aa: CASSLAGRTLNTEAFF
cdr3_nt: TGTGCCAGCAGTTTAGCGGGACGGACTCTTAACACTGAAGCTTTCTTT

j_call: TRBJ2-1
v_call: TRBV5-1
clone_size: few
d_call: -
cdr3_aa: CASRMTGSSYNEQFF
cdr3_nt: TGCGCCAGCAGGATGACTGGTAGCTCCTACAATGAGCAGTTCTTC

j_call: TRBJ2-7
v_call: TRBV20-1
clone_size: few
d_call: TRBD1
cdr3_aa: CSARDQTGKNYEQYF
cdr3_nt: TGCAGTGCTAGAGATCAGACAGGGAAGAACTACGAGCAGTACTTC

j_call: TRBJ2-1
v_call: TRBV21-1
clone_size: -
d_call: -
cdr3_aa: CASPRVGRENEYSYNEQFF
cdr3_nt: TGTGCCAGCCCCAGGGTTGGCAGGGAGAACGAGTACTCCTACAATGAGCAGTTCTTC

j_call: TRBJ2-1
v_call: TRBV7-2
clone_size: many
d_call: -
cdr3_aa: CASSLALRQISYNEQFF
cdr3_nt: TGTGCCAGCAGCTTAGCGCTTAGGCAGATCTCCTACAATGAGCAGTTCTTC

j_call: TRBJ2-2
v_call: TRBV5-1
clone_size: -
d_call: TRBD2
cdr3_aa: CASSLGSSGRNTGELFF
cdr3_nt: TGCGCCAGCAGCTTGGGGTCCAGCGGGAGGAACACCGGGGAGCTGTTTTTT

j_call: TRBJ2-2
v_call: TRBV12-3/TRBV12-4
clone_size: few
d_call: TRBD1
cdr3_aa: CASSPGQGWPGELFF
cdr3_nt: TGTGCCAGCAGTCCCGGACAGGGATGGCCCGGGGAGCTGTTTTTT

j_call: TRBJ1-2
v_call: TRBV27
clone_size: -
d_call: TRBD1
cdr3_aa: CASSPVTGDMLGYTF
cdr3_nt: TGTGCCAGCAGTCCCGTGACAGGGGATATGCTCGGCTACACCTTC

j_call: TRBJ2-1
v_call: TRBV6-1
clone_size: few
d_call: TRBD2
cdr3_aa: CASSRGLAGGVNEQFF
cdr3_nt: TGTGCCAGCAGCCGGGGACTAGCGGGAGGCGTCAATGAGCAGTTCTTC

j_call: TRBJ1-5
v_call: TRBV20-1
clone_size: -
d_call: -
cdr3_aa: CSARNGGYQPQHF
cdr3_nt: TGCAGTGCCAGAAATGGGGGTTATCAGCCCCAGCATTTT

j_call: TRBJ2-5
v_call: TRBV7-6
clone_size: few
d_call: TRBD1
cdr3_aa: CASSLSRRQGALKKETQYF
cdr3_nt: TGTGCCAGCAGCTTAAGCCGCCGACAGGGGGCCTTGAAAAAAGAGACCCAGTACTTC

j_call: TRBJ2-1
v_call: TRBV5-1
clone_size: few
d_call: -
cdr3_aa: CASSLAGEQYNEQFF
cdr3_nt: TGCGCCAGCAGCTTGGCAGGGGAACAATACAATGAGCAGTTCTTC

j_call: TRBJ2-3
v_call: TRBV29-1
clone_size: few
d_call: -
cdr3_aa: CSVAAGPDTQYF
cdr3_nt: TGCAGCGTTGCCGCGGGCCCAGATACGCAGTATTTT

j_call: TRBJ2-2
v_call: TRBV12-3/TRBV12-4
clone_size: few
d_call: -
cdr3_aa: CASSRRGPDTGELFF
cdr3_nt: TGTGCCAGCAGCCGCAGGGGTCCCGACACCGGGGAGCTGTTTTTT

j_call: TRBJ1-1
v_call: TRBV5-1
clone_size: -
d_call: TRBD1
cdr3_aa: CASSIYTGVDTEAFF
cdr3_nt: TGCGCCAGCAGCATTTATACAGGGGTGGACACTGAAGCTTTCTTT

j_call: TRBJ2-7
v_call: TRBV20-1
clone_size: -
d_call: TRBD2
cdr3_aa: CSARTSVYEQYF
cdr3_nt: TGCAGTGCTAGGACTAGCGTCTACGAGCAGTACTTC

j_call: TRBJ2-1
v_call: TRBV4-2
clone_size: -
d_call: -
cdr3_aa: CASSQSVQFGSYNEQFF
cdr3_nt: TGTGCCAGCAGCCAGTCGGTGCAGTTCGGCTCCTACAATGAGCAGTTCTTC

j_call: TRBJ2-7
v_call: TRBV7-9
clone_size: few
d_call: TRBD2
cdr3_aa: CASIQLAGGEQYF
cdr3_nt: TGTGCCAGCATTCAGCTAGCGGGAGGCGAGCAGTACTTC

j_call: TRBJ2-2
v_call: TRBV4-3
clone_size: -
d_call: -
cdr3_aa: CASSQAVFTGELFF
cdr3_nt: TGCGCCAGCAGTCAGGCCGTGTTCACCGGGGAGCTGTTTTTT

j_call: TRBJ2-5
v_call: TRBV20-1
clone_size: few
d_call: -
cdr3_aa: CSARWQPQETQYF
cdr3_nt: TGCAGTGCCAGGTGGCAGCCTCAAGAGACCCAGTACTTC

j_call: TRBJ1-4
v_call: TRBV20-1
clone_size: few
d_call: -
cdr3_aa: CSALTGATNEKLFF
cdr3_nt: TGCAGTGCTCTCACCGGGGCAACTAATGAAAAACTGTTTTTT

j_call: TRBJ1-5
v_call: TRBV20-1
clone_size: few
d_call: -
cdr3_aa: CSAGQHYYQPQHF
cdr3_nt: TGCAGTGCAGGCCAGCACTATTATCAGCCCCAGCATTTT

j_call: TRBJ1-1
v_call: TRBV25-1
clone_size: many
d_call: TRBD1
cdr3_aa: CASRSGGTEAFF
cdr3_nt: TGTGCCAGCCGCTCAGGGGGTACTGAAGCTTTCTTT

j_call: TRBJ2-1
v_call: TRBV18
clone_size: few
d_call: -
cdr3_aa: CASSPERASSYNEQFF
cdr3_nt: TGTGCCAGCTCACCGGAGAGGGCTAGCTCCTACAATGAGCAGTTCTTC

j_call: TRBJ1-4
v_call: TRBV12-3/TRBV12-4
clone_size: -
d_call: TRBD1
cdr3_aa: CASYAGGLGEKLFF
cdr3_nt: TGTGCCAGCTATGCAGGGGGATTGGGGGAAAAACTGTTTTTT

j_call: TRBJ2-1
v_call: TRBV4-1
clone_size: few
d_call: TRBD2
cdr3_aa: CASSPTSTVFNEQFF
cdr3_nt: TGCGCCAGCAGCCCGACTAGCACAGTTTTCAATGAGCAGTTCTTC

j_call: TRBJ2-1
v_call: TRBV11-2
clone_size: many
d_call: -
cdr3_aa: CASTDGYNEQFF
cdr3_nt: TGTGCCTCTACTGACGGTTACAATGAGCAGTTCTTC

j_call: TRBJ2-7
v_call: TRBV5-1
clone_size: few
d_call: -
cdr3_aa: CASSSTVGAREQYF
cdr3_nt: TGCGCCAGCAGCTCCACGGTGGGTGCGAGAGAGCAGTACTTC

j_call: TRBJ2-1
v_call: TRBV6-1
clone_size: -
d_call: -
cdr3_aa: CASSPQGERSSGNEQFF
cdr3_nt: TGTGCCAGCAGTCCCCAAGGGGAGCGGTCGAGTGGCAATGAGCAGTTCTTC

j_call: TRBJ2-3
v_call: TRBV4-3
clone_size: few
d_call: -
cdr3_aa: CASSQDRGAFSDTQYF
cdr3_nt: TGCGCCAGCAGCCAAGATAGGGGGGCCTTCTCAGATACGCAGTATTTT

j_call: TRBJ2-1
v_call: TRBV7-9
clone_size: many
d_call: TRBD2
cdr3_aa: CASSSGLASYNEQFF
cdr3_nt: TGTGCCAGCAGTTCCGGACTAGCCTCCTACAATGAGCAGTTCTTC

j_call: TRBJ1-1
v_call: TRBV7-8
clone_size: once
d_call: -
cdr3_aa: CASSLAKVTEAFF
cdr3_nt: TGTGCCAGCAGCTTAGCGAAGGTCACTGAAGCTTTCTTT

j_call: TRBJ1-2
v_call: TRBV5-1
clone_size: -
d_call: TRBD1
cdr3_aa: CASSLDPGGFGYTF
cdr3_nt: TGCGCCAGCAGCTTGGACCCAGGGGGGTTTGGCTACACCTTC